This TCR beta chain was documented in a study of PD-1 blockade in classical Hodgkin lymphoma. Study-wide findings and caveats: Newly diagnosed patients reportedly had lower baseline TCR diversity than healthy donors. Patients with an early start, nivolumab under 1 year after ASCT, were excluded.

This clone was seen just once. Antigen: not known. TCRdb's table, derived via immunoSEQ multiplex PCR, lists solely in-frame clones and lacks some. The table lists tens of thousands of clones, roughly four fifths of them singletons. The CDR3 is 15 amino acids. The ends lost 5 bases at V and 5 bases at J; junction bases unmatched: 7. Germline assignment: CDR1 SEHNR and CDR2 FQNEAQ (reference sequence). Sample time point: cycle 4 day 1 (C4D1), after less than seven weeks of nivolumab. All patients experienced relapse after autologous stem cell transplantation, and brentuximab vedotin exposure was variable.

The chain links TRBV7-9 to TRBJ2-5, with 11 positions matching TRBD2. Specimen: peripheral blood mononuclear cells (PBMCs), collected before the fourth cycle of nivolumab. The TCR comes from a human donor with classical Hodgkin lymphoma. The CDR3 coding sequence is TGTGCCAGCAGCCCCAGTAGCGGGAGGGTTGAGACCCAGTACTTC. Translation: CASSPSSGRVETQYF.